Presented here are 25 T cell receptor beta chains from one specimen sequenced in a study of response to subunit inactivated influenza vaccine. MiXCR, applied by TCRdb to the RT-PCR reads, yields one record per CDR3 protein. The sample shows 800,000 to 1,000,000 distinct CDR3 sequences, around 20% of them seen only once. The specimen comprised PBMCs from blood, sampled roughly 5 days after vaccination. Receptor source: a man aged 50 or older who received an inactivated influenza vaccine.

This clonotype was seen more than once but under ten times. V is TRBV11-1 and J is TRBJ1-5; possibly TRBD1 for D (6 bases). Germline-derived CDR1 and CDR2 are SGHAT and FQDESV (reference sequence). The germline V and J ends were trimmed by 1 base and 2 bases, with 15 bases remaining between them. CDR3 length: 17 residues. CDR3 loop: CASSLVLGGARNQPQHF. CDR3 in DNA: TGTGCCAGCAGCTTAGTATTAGGGGGGGCCCGCAATCAGCCCCAGCATTTT.

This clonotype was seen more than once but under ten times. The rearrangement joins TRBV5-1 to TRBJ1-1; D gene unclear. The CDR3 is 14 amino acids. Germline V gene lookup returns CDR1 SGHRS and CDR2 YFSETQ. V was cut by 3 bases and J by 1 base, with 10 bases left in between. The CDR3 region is CASSYSIPNTEAFF. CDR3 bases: TGCGCCAGCAGCTACTCGATTCCGAACACTGAAGCTTTCTTT. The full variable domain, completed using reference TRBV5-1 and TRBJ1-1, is KAGVTQTPRYLIKTRGQQVTLSCSPISGHRSVSWYQQTPGQGLQFLFEYFSETQRNKGNFPGRFSGRQFSNSRSEMNVSTLELGDSALYLCASSYSIPNTEAFFGQGTRLTVV.

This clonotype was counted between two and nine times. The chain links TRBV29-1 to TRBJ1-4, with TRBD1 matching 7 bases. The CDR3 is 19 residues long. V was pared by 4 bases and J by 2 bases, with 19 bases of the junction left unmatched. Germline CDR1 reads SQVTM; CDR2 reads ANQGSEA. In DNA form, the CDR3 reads TGCAGCGTTGCCCTCCCCGGGGGGCAGGGGGAATGGACTAATGAAAAACTGTTTTTT. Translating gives CSVALPGGQGEWTNEKLFF.

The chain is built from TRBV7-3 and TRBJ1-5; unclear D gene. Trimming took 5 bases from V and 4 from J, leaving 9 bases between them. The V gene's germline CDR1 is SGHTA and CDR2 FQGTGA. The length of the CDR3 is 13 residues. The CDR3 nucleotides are TGTGCCAGCAGCCCTACAGCAAATCAGCCCCAGCATTTT. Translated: CASSPTANQPQHF.

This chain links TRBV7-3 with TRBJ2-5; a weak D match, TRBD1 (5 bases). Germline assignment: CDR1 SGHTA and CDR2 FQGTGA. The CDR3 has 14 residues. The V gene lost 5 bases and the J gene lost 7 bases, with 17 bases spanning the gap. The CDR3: CASSVYQGSGTQYF. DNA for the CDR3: TGTGCCAGCAGCGTTTATCAGGGTTCTGGGACCCAGTACTTC.

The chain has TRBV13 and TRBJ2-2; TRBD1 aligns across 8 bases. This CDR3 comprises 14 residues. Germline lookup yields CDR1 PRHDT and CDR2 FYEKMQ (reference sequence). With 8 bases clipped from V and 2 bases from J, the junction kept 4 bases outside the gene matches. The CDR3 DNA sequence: TGTGCCAGCGAAGGACAGGGAAACACCGGGGAGCTGTTTTTT. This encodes CASEGQGNTGELFF.

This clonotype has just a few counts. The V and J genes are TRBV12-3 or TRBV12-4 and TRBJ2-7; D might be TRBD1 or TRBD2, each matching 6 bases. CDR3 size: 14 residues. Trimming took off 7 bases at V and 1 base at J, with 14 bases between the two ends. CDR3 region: CASMPGAGSYEQYF. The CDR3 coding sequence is TGTGCCAGCATGCCGGGGGCGGGTTCCTACGAGCAGTACTTC.

CDR3 residues: CASSGGTTLTGELFF. The CDR3 DNA reads as TGTGCCAGCAGCGGTGGGACTACCCTCACCGGGGAGCTGTTTTTT. The V and J genes are TRBV9 and TRBJ2-2, with 7 bases that match TRBD2. V lost 3 bases, J lost 4 bases, and 6 bases stayed unmatched. The germline gives CDR1 SGDLS, CDR2 YYNGEE. The CDR3 length is 15 residues.

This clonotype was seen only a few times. In DNA form, the CDR3 reads TGCAGTGCTTTTGAACCGACTAGCGGGAGCTCCTACGAGCAGTACTTC. Its protein is CSAFEPTSGSSYEQYF. V usage is TRBV20-1 and J usage is TRBJ2-7; 12 bases agree with TRBD2. V was pared by 5 bases and J by 0 bases, with 8 bases of the junction left unmatched. There are 16 residues in the CDR3. Germline CDR1 is DFQATT and CDR2 is SNEGSKA (reference sequence).

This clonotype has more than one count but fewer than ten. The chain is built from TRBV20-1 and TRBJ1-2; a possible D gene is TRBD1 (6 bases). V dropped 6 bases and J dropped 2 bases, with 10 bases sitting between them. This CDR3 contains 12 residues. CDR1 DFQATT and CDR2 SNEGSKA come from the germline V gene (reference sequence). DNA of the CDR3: TGCAGTGCACACGGACAGAACTATGGCTACACCTTC. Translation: CSAHGQNYGYTF.

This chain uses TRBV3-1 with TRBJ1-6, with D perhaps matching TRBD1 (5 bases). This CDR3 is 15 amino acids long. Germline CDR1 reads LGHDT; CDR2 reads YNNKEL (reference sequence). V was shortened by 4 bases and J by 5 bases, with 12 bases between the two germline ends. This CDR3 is CASSPSGANNSPLHF. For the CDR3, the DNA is TGTGCCAGCAGCCCGAGTGGGGCCAATAATTCACCCCTCCACTTT.

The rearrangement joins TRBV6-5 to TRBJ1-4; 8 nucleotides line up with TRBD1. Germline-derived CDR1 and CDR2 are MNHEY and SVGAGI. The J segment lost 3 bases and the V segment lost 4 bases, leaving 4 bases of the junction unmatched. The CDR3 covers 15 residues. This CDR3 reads CASSWQGAANEKLFF. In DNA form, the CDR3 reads TGTGCCAGCAGTTGGCAGGGGGCGGCTAATGAAAAACTGTTTTTT.

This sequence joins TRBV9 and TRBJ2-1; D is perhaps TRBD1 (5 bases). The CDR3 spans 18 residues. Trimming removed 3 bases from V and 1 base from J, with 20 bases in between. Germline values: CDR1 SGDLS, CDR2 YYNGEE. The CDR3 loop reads CASSGGTLRTLSYNEQFF. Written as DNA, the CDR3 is TGTGCCAGCAGCGGGGGAACGCTCAGGACACTTTCCTACAATGAGCAGTTCTTC.

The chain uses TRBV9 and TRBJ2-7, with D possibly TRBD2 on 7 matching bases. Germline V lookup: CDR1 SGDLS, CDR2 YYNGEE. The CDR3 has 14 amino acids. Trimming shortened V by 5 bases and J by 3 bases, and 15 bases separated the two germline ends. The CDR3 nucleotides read TGTGCCAGCAGGGGAGGGGGGAATATCTACGAGCAGTACTTC. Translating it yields CASRGGGNIYEQYF. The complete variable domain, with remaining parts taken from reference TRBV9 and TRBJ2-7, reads DSGVTQTPKHLITATGQRVTLRCSPRSGDLSVYWYQQSLDQGLQFLIQYYNGEERAKGNILERFSAQQFPDLHSELNLSSLELGDSALYFCASRGGGNIYEQYFGPGTRLTVT.

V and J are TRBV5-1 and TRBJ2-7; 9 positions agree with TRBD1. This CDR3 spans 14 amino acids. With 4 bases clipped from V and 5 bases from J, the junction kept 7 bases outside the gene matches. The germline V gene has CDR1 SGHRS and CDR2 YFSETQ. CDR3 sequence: CASSMPGQGHEQYF. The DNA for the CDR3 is TGCGCCAGCAGCATGCCGGGACAGGGCCACGAGCAGTACTTC.

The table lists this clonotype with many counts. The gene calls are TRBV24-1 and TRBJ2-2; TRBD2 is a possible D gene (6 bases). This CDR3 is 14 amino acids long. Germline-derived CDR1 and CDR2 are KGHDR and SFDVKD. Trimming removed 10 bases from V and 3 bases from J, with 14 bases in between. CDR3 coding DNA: TGTGCCACGCAGGCCACGGGGGACACCGGGGAGCTGTTTTTT. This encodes CATQATGDTGELFF.

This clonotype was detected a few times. The CDR3 region is CASSSSSIEQFF. As DNA, the CDR3 is TGTGCCAGCAGCTCCTCTAGCATTGAGCAGTTCTTC. V usage is TRBV5-6 and J usage is TRBJ2-1, with D possibly matching TRBD2 (5 bases). This CDR3 is built from 12 residues. Germline loops: CDR1 SGHDT, CDR2 YYEEEE. V shed 3 bases and J shed 9 bases, with 10 bases lying between them. Complete variable domain (other parts from reference TRBV5-6 and TRBJ2-1): DAGVTQSPTHLIKTRGQQVTLRCSPKSGHDTVSWYQQALGQGPQFIFQYYEEEERQRGNFPDRFSGHQFPNYSSELNVNALLLGDSALYLCASSSSSIEQFFGPGTRLTVL.

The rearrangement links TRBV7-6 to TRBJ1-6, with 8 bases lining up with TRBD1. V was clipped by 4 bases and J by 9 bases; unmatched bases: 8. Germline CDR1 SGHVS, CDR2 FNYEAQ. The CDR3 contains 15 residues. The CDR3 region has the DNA TGTGCCAGCAGCTGGGAGGACAGGGAGGGTTCACCCCTCCACTTT. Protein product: CASSWEDREGSPLHF.

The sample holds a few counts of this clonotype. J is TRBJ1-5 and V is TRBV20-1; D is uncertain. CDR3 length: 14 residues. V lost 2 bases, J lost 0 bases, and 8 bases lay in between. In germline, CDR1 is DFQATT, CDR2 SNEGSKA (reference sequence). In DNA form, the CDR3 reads TGCAGTGCTAGATCGGGAAATAGCAATCAGCCCCAGCATTTT. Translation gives CSARSGNSNQPQHF.

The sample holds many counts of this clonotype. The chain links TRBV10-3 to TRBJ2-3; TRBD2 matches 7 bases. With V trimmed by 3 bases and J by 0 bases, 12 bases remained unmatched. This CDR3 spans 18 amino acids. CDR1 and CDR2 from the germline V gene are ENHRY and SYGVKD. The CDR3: CAISDRLLAVVSTDTQYF. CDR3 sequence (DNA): TGTGCCATCAGTGATCGTCTGCTAGCGGTTGTTAGCACAGATACGCAGTATTTT.

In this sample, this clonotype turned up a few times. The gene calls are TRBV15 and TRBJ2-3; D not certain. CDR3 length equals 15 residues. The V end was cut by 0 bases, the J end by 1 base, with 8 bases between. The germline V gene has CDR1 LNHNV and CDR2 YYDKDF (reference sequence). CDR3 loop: CATSRDPSGTDTQYF. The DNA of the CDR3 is TGTGCCACCAGCAGAGATCCCAGCGGCACAGATACGCAGTATTTT.

CDR3: CSAREGVSEAFF. For the CDR3, the DNA is TGCAGTGCGCGGGAGGGAGTATCTGAAGCTTTCTTT. The V gene is TRBV20-1, the J gene TRBJ1-1; D remains ambiguous. Germline values: CDR1 DFQATT, CDR2 SNEGSKA (reference sequence). The germline V and J ends were trimmed by 6 bases and 6 bases, with 14 bases remaining between them. This CDR3 is built from 12 residues.

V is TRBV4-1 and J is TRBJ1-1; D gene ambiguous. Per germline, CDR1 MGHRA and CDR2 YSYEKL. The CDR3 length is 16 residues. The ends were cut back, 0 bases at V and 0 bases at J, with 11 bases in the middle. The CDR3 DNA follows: TGCGCCAGCAGCCAAGACAGCGGACGTATGAACACTGAAGCTTTCTTT. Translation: CASSQDSGRMNTEAFF.

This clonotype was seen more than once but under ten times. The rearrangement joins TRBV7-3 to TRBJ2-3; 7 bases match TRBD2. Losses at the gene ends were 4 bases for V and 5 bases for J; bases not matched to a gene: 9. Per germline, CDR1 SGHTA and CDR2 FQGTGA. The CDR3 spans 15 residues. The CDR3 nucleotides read TGTGCCAGCAGCTCGATAGCGGGTGGAGGAGATACGCAGTATTTT. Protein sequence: CASSSIAGGGDTQYF.

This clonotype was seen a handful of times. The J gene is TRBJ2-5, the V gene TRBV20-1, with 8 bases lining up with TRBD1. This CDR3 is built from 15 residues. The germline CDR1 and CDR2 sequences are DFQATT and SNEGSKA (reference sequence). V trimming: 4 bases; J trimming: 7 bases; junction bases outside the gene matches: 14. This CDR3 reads CSAIEVGQGAGTQYF. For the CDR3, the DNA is TGCAGTGCTATTGAAGTTGGGCAGGGGGCAGGGACCCAGTACTTC.